This T cell receptor (beta chain) was captured in a study of blood T cells in healthy people across ages. The second PCR ran roughly 6 to 11 cycles with a sample-barcoded 5' primer and J-beta primers. From the 5' RACE reads, TCRdb called clonotypes with MiXCR, one entry per CDR3 protein. Of hundreds of thousands of distinct CDR3 sequences detected, 20% to 30% appear once; the ten largest clones hold 9.4%. A remark on this clonotype: Antigen unknown.

Study-wide results and caveats: More naive CD4+ cells and higher diversity were found in long-lived than in aged donors. Nothing was known about donor CMV status, and this possibly confounded expanded clonotype changes.

Germline assignment: CDR1 DFQATT and CDR2 SNEGSKA (reference sequence). The CDR3 loop spans 16 amino acids. Trimming removed 0 bases from V and 6 bases from J, with 17 bases in between. This sample also belongs to another study, concerning T cells of mothers and their children. That paper notes: For each mother, over 9.5 million TCR beta CDR3 reads were obtained, and for each child, some 3 million.

Input material: blood. The genes are TRBV20-1 and TRBJ2-2; the D call may be TRBD1 or TRBD2 (5 bases each). This clonotype was sampled from a boy between 10 and 17 years old in good health. Written as DNA, the CDR3 is TGCAGTGCTAGAGATGCCGGGACCCCACGACCCGGGGAGCTGTTTTTT. This codes for CSARDAGTPRPGELFF.